The 9 T cell receptor beta chains listed next were all sequenced from one sample in a study of blood T cell repertoires in COVID-19. Clones were sequenced by immunoSEQ multiplex PCR, and TCRdb holds only the in-frame ones, with some missing. The sample has about 170,000 clones; more than 75% are singletons. Sample: PBMCs or T cells enriched from blood (not recorded which). These receptors were obtained from a woman in her forties or fifties who had recovered from COVID-19.

The CDR3 loop is CASSLEEGWEQFF. The CDR3 DNA follows: TGTGCCAGCAGCTTAGAGGAGGGTTGGGAGCAGTTCTTC. This chain links TRBV11-3 with TRBJ2-1; D perhaps matches TRBD2 (6 bases). There are 13 residues in the CDR3. Trimming shortened V by 0 bases and J by 10 bases, and 10 bases separated the two germline ends. Per germline, CDR1 SGHNT and CDR2 YENEEA.

The chain joins TRBV9 to TRBJ2-5, with 7 bases that match TRBD2. Germline assignment: CDR1 SGDLS and CDR2 YYNGEE. V lost 0 bases and J lost 4; bases outside the gene matches: 3. The CDR3 has 14 amino acids. In DNA form, the CDR3 reads TGTGCCAGCAGCGTAGTCAGGGAGGGAGAGACCCAGTACTTC. Translated, it gives CASSVVREGETQYF.

J is TRBJ1-5 and V is TRBV19; TRBD1 agrees at 8 bases. Germline CDR1 LNHDA, CDR2 SQIVND (reference sequence). J lost 6 bases, V lost 4 bases, and 8 bases had no gene match. This CDR3 has 15 amino acids. CDR3 protein: CASSTQGQVRQPQHF. In nucleotides, the CDR3 is TGTGCCAGTAGTACCCAGGGACAGGTTCGTCAGCCCCAGCATTTT.

The chain recombines TRBV7-8 with TRBJ1-5; D unclear. This CDR3 region has 15 residues. The V and J ends lost 5 bases and 0 bases respectively, with 11 bases between them. Germline V gene lookup returns CDR1 SGHVS and CDR2 FQNEAQ. For the CDR3, the DNA is TGTGCCAGCAGCGGAGGACTCGCTAGCAATCAGCCCCAGCATTTT. Translation gives CASSGGLASNQPQHF.

The chain couples TRBV6-4 to TRBJ1-1; 7 bases map to TRBD1. Germline CDR1 is MRHNA and CDR2 is SNTAGT. The CDR3 covers 14 residues. J was trimmed by 3 bases and V by 6 bases; bases with no gene match: 7. The CDR3 is CASSKTGWDTEAFF. CDR3 bases: TGTGCCAGCAGCAAGACAGGGTGGGACACTGAAGCTTTCTTT.

V usage is TRBV5-1 and J usage is TRBJ1-1; D is ambiguous. This CDR3 region has 18 residues. The V end lost 1 base, the J end lost 9 bases, and 28 bases lay between the germline ends. The germline V gene encodes CDR1 SGHRS and CDR2 YFSETQ. The CDR3 region has the DNA TGCGCCAGCAGCTTGAATGGCTGGGAGGCGCGTGGGTTAAATAAAGCTTTCTTT. This codes for CASSLNGWEARGLNKAFF.

This clone was counted a few times. The V gene is TRBV18, the J gene TRBJ1-4, with a weak D call TRBD1 (6 bases). Germline V CDR1 and CDR2: KGHSH, LQKENI. V was clipped by 2 bases and J by 3 bases, with 13 bases between them. The CDR3 loop spans 16 amino acids. As DNA, the CDR3 is TGTGCCAGCTCACCAACAGGGATCGGTTCTAATGAAAAACTGTTTTTT. It codes for CASSPTGIGSNEKLFF.

The chain couples TRBV27 to TRBJ1-2; perhaps TRBD1 as D (6 bases). Germline CDR1 is MNHEY and CDR2 is SMNVEV (reference sequence). CDR3 length: 13 amino acids. Trimming took 6 bases from V and 4 from J, leaving 12 bases between them. CDR3 nucleotide sequence: TGTGCCAGCAGACAAATCAGGGGCTATGGCTACACCTTC. It yields the protein CASRQIRGYGYTF.

This chain uses TRBV18 with TRBJ1-4, with D perhaps TRBD1 (6 bases). Germline V CDR1 and CDR2: KGHSH, LQKENI. V was clipped by 4 bases and J by 8 bases, with 14 bases between them. The CDR3 loop spans 14 amino acids. CDR3 coding DNA: TGTGCCAGCTCACAGGTCCCGGGGGGCGAAAAACTGTTTTTT. As protein: CASSQVPGGEKLFF. The full variable domain, its missing parts supplied by reference TRBV18 and TRBJ1-4, is NAGVMQNPRHLVRRRGQEARLRCSPMKGHSHVYWYRQLPEEGLKFMVYLQKENIIDESGMPKERFSAEFPKEGPSILRIQQVVRGDSAAYFCASSQVPGGEKLFFGSGTQLSVL.